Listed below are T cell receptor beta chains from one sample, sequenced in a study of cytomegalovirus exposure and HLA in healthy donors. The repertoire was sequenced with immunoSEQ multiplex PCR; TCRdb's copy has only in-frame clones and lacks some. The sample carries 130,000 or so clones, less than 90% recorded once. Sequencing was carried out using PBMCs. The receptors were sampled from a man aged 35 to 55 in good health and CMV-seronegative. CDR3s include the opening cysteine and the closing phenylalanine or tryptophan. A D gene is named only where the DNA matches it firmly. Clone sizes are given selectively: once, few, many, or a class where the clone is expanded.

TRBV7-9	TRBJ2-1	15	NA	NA	CASSLASTIGDEQFF	TGTGCCAGCAGCTTAGCGTCAACCATCGGGGATGAGCAGTTCTTC
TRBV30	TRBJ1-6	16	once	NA	CAWSVKITQINSPLHF	TGTGCCTGGAGTGTAAAAATCACGCAGATTAATTCACCCCTCCACTTT
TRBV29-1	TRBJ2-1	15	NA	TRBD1	CSVASPGQGFNEQFF	TGCAGCGTTGCATCGCCGGGACAGGGGTTTAATGAGCAGTTCTTC
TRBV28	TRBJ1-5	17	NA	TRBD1	CASSLSDRVRPNQPQHF	TGTGCCAGCAGTCTCTCGGACAGGGTCCGTCCTAATCAGCCCCAGCATTTT
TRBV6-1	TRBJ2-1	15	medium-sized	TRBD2	CASSEGTSGSNEQFF	TGTGCCAGCAGTGAAGGGACTAGCGGGAGCAATGAGCAGTTCTTC
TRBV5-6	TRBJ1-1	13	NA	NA	CASSLTVSTEAFF	TGTGCCAGCAGCCTAACAGTATCCACTGAAGCTTTCTTT
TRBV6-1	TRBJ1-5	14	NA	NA	CASSEEAGPQPQHF	TGTGCCAGCAGTGAAGAGGCAGGCCCTCAGCCCCAGCATTTT
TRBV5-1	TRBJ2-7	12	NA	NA	CASSPTTYEQYF	TGCGCCAGCAGCCCAACAACATACGAGCAGTACTTC
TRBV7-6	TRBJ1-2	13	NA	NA	CASSFGANYGYTF	TGTGCCAGCAGCTTCGGGGCTAACTATGGCTACACCTTC
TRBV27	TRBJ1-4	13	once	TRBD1	CASSDRVLEKLFF	TGTGCCAGCAGTGACAGGGTCCTAGAAAAACTGTTTTTT